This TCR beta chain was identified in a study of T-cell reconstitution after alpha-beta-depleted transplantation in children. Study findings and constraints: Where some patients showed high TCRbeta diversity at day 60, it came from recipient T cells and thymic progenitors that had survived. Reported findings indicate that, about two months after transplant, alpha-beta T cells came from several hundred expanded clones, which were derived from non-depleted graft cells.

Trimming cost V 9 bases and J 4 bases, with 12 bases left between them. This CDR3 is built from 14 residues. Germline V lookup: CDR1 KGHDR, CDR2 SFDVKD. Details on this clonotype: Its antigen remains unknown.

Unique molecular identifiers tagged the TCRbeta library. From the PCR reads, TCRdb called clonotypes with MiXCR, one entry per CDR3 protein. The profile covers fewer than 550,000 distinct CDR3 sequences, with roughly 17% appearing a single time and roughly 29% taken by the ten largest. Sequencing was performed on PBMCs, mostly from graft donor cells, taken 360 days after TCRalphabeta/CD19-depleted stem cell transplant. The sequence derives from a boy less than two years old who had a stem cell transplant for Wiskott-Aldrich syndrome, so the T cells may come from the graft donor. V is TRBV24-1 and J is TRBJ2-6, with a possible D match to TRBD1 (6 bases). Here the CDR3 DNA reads TGTGCCACCTCTACAGGGATCGGGGCCAACGTCCTGACTTTC. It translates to CATSTGIGANVLTF.